This TCR beta chain derives from a study of T-cell memory formation after mild COVID-19. Each CDR3 protein is one row after TCRdb ran MiXCR on the 5' RACE reads. The table includes about 270,000 distinct CDR3 sequences, 15% to 17% detected once. Sequencing was carried out using PBMCs or a T cell subset sorted from them (not recorded which). This receptor was taken from an adult woman who had mild COVID-19 (a few samples of this study predate the infection). Cell type and time point are not known.

The DNA of the CDR3 is TGCGCCAGCAGCTTCGGACAGGGGGCGTCCTACGAGCAGTACTTC. It translates to CASSFGQGASYEQYF. The chain carries TRBV5-1 and TRBJ2-7; TRBD1 agrees at 11 bases. The J segment lost 1 base and the V segment lost 2 bases, leaving 2 bases of the junction unmatched. CDR1 is SGHRS, CDR2 YFSETQ, per germline. This CDR3 comprises 15 residues.